The text below deals with one T cell receptor beta chain. What it recognizes is unknown. CDR1 is SGHRS, CDR2 YFSETQ, per germline. This CDR3 spans 14 amino acids. The ends were cut back, 1 base at V and 6 bases at J, with 10 bases in the middle. Unique molecular identifiers were built into the TCRbeta library. One entry per CDR3 protein, called by TCRdb with MiXCR from the PCR reads. The table records 450,000 to 700,000 distinct CDR3 sequences, more than 20% of them present only once. These data originate in a study of T-cell reconstitution after alpha-beta-depleted transplantation in children. Study-wide points: A year post-transplant, T-cell counts and diversity derived mostly from newly produced T cells. Several hundred graft clones that had expanded were reportedly the source of alpha-beta T cells about two months after transplant.

The gene calls are TRBV5-1 and TRBJ2-2, with D uncertain. This clonotype was obtained from a boy in the first two years of life with Wiskott-Aldrich syndrome, due to receive a stem cell transplant. Sample: PBMCs, taken before TCRalphabeta/CD19-depleted stem cell transplant. The CDR3, as DNA: TGCGCCAGCAGCTTGTCTGTATGGGCCGGGGAGCTGTTTTTT. This sequence encodes CASSLSVWAGELFF.